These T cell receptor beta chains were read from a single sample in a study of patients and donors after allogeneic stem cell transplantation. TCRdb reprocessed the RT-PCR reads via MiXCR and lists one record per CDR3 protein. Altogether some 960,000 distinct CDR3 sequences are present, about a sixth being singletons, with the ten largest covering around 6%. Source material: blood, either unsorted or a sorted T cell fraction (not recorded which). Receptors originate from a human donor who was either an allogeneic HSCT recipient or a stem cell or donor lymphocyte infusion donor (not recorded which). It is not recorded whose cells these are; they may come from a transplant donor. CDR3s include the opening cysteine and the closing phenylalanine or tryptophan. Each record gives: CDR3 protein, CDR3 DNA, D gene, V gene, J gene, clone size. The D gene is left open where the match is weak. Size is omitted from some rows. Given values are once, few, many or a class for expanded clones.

CASSSRDSQPQHF	TGTGCCAGCAGCTCGCGGGACAGTCAGCCCCAGCATTTT	TRBD1	TRBV7-9	TRBJ1-5	-
CASSGSSKNIQYF	TGTGCCAGCAGTGGGAGTAGCAAAAACATTCAGTACTTC	-	TRBV12-3/TRBV12-4	TRBJ2-4	-
CASSSHFGGVVTYEQYF	TGTGCCAGCAGTTCTCACTTCGGGGGCGTCGTAACCTACGAGCAGTACTTC	-	TRBV27	TRBJ2-7	-
CASSRGTADYGYTF	TGTGCCAGCAGTCGAGGGACAGCGGACTATGGCTACACCTTC	TRBD1	TRBV6-1	TRBJ1-2	-
CSVEKRQGSNTEAFF	TGCAGCGTTGAAAAGAGGCAGGGGTCGAACACTGAAGCTTTCTTT	-	TRBV29-1	TRBJ1-1	-
CSGGWGLGDTEAFF	TGCAGCGGTGGATGGGGGCTTGGGGACACTGAAGCTTTCTTT	-	TRBV29-1	TRBJ1-1	-
CATSDETYTGELFF	TGTGCCACCAGTGACGAAACATACACCGGGGAGCTGTTTTTT	-	TRBV24-1	TRBJ2-2	-
CASNGGWDTEAFF	TGTGCCAGCAATGGGGGATGGGACACTGAAGCTTTCTTT	-	TRBV12-3/TRBV12-4	TRBJ1-1	-
CAIRRGNEQFF	TGTGCCATTAGAAGGGGCAATGAGCAGTTCTTC	-	TRBV10-3	TRBJ2-1	many
CASSLNGLYQETQYF	TGTGCCAGCAGCTTAAATGGGTTGTACCAAGAGACCCAGTACTTC	-	TRBV7-3	TRBJ2-5	-
CASSGQGGYGYTF	TGTGCCAGCAGCGGACAGGGGGGCTATGGCTACACCTTC	TRBD1	TRBV12-3/TRBV12-4	TRBJ1-2	many
CASSLVGGSPFF	TGTGCCAGCAGCTTAGTCGGGGGGAGTCCGTTCTTC	TRBD2	TRBV7-2	TRBJ2-1	many
CASSRDRVETQYF	TGTGCCAGCTCACGAGACAGGGTCGAGACCCAGTACTTC	TRBD1	TRBV18	TRBJ2-5	few
CASSQGQALNTGELFF	TGCGCCAGCAGCCAAGGGCAGGCTTTGAACACCGGGGAGCTGTTTTTT	-	TRBV4-1	TRBJ2-2	many
CASPRGGKATGELFF	TGTGCCAGCCCGCGGGGTGGGAAAGCCACCGGGGAGCTGTTTTTT	-	TRBV27	TRBJ2-2	-
CAISEYPSGGTGNTIYF	TGTGCCATCAGTGAGTACCCTTCCGGAGGGACTGGAAACACCATATATTTT	-	TRBV10-3	TRBJ1-3	many
CASSHAGQSEAFF	TGCGCCAGCAGCCACGCTGGGCAGAGCGAAGCTTTCTTT	-	TRBV4-3	TRBJ1-1	-
CASSFRFSNQPQHF	TGTGCCAGCAGTTTCCGGTTTAGCAATCAGCCCCAGCATTTT	-	TRBV12-3/TRBV12-4	TRBJ1-5	few
CASSRTGGATDTQYF	TGTGCCAGCAGCCGCACTGGCGGGGCCACAGATACGCAGTATTTT	-	TRBV9	TRBJ2-3	-
CASRPGGLGTEAFF	TGCGCCAGCAGGCCCGGGGGGTTGGGAACTGAAGCTTTCTTT	-	TRBV5-1	TRBJ1-1	once
CSARGPWGGGADTQYF	TGCAGTGCTAGAGGTCCGTGGGGCGGGGGGGCAGATACGCAGTATTTT	TRBD2	TRBV20-1	TRBJ2-3	-
CSAEQGAYEQYF	TGCAGCGCAGAACAGGGAGCCTACGAGCAGTACTTC	-	TRBV29-1	TRBJ2-7	-
CASSLYRTGRYEQYF	TGTGCCAGCAGTTTATACCGGACGGGGAGGTACGAGCAGTACTTC	-	TRBV27	TRBJ2-7	-
CASSSPRRTGLWSNQPQHF	TGTGCCAGCAGTTCACCCCGTCGGACAGGTCTATGGAGCAATCAGCCCCAGCATTTT	TRBD1	TRBV28	TRBJ1-5	few
CASSLTPGGAYEQYF	TGTGCCAGCAGTTTAACCCCTGGGGGCGCCTACGAGCAGTACTTC	-	TRBV27	TRBJ2-7	-
CASSPQLSGHRTGELFF	TGTGCCAGCTCACCACAATTGTCGGGACACCGCACCGGGGAGCTGTTTTTT	-	TRBV18	TRBJ2-2	-
CSAWAPAGTGNEKLFF	TGCAGTGCGTGGGCCCCGGCCGGGACGGGTAATGAAAAACTGTTTTTT	-	TRBV20-1	TRBJ1-4	-
CASSQRVLQGRYEQYF	TGCGCCAGCAGCCAAAGGGTGTTACAGGGTCGCTACGAGCAGTACTTC	-	TRBV4-3	TRBJ2-7	-
CASSQDGLNTEAFF	TGCGCCAGCAGCCAAGATGGTCTGAACACTGAAGCTTTCTTT	-	TRBV4-3	TRBJ1-1	many
CASSISMGVYEQYF	TGTGCCAGTAGTATTTCGATGGGGGTCTACGAGCAGTACTTC	-	TRBV19	TRBJ2-7	few
CASSVAGGLNEQFF	TGTGCCAGCAGTGTGGCGGGAGGGCTAAATGAGCAGTTCTTC	TRBD2	TRBV6-4	TRBJ2-1	few
CATSRGHSRTKQYF	TGTGCCACCAGCAGAGGACACAGTAGAACGAAGCAGTACTTC	-	TRBV15	TRBJ2-7	few
CASSSSGYEQYF	TGTGCCAGCAGCTCAAGCGGCTACGAGCAGTACTTC	-	TRBV5-1	TRBJ2-7	many
CATSRDLLAVNTGELFF	TGTGCCACCAGCAGAGATTTACTAGCGGTTAACACCGGGGAGCTGTTTTTT	TRBD2	TRBV15	TRBJ2-2	-
CSATSRDRGEKLFF	TGCAGTGCTACCTCCCGGGACAGGGGGGAAAAACTGTTTTTT	TRBD1	TRBV20-1	TRBJ1-4	-
CASSFASQETQYF	TGTGCCAGCAGTTTTGCCTCACAAGAGACCCAGTACTTC	-	TRBV27	TRBJ2-5	-
CASSSKLGGGELFF	TGCGCCAGCAGCTCGAAGTTAGGGGGAGGGGAGCTGTTTTTT	-	TRBV4-3	TRBJ2-2	-
CSAMGRGKGPKGNIQYF	TGCAGTGCGATGGGGAGGGGTAAGGGTCCCAAGGGAAACATTCAGTACTTC	TRBD2	TRBV20-1	TRBJ2-4	few
CATSGLRRDRVPNQPQHF	TGTGCCACCAGCGGTCTACGACGGGACAGGGTCCCCAATCAGCCCCAGCATTTT	TRBD1	TRBV15	TRBJ1-5	few
CSARVGTGAPSNQPQHF	TGCAGTGCTAGAGTTGGGACAGGGGCGCCAAGCAATCAGCCCCAGCATTTT	TRBD1	TRBV20-1	TRBJ1-5	-
CSARDRETYNEQFF	TGCAGTGCTAGAGACAGAGAAACCTACAATGAGCAGTTCTTC	-	TRBV20-1	TRBJ2-1	-
CSAQDGPYQPQHF	TGCAGTGCCCAGGACGGTCCGTATCAGCCCCAGCATTTT	-	TRBV20-1	TRBJ1-5	-
CASSIRGQDSPLHF	TGTGCCAGCAGTATCAGGGGGCAGGATTCACCCCTCCACTTT	TRBD1	TRBV12-3/TRBV12-4	TRBJ1-6	few
CASSLVRPTDTGELFF	TGTGCCAGCAGCTTAGTGCGCCCCACGGACACCGGGGAGCTGTTTTTT	-	TRBV7-9	TRBJ2-2	-
CAISLLAGGFYNEQFF	TGTGCCATCAGCCTACTAGCGGGGGGCTTTTACAATGAGCAGTTCTTC	TRBD2	TRBV10-3	TRBJ2-1	-
CASSLGGTRQSGGYTF	TGTGCCAGCAGCTTGGGGGGGACAAGGCAGAGTGGGGGCTACACCTTC	-	TRBV5-4	TRBJ1-2	-
CASRRGDRGRYEQYF	TGTGCCAGCAGAAGGGGTGACAGGGGGCGATACGAGCAGTACTTC	TRBD1	TRBV2	TRBJ2-7	-